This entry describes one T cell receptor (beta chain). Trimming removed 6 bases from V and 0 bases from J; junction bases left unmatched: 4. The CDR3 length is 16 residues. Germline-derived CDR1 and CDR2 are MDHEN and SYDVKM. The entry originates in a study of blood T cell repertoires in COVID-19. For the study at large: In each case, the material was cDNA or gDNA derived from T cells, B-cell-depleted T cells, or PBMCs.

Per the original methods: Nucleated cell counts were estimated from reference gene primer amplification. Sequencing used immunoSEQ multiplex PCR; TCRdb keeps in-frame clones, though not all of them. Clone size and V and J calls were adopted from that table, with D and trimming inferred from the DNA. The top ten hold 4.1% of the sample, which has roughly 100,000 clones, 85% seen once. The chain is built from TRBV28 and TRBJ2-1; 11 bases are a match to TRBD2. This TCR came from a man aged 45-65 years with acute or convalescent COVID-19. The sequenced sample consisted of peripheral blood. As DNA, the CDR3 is TGTGCCAGCAGCCCGGGACTAGCGGACTCCTACAATGAGCAGTTCTTC. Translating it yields CASSPGLADSYNEQFF. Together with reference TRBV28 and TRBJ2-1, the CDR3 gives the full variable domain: DVKVTQSSRYLVKRTGEKVFLECVQDMDHENMFWYRQDPGLGLRLIYFSYDVKMKEKGDIPEGYSVSREKKERFSLILESASTNQTSMYLCASSPGLADSYNEQFFGPGTRLTVL.